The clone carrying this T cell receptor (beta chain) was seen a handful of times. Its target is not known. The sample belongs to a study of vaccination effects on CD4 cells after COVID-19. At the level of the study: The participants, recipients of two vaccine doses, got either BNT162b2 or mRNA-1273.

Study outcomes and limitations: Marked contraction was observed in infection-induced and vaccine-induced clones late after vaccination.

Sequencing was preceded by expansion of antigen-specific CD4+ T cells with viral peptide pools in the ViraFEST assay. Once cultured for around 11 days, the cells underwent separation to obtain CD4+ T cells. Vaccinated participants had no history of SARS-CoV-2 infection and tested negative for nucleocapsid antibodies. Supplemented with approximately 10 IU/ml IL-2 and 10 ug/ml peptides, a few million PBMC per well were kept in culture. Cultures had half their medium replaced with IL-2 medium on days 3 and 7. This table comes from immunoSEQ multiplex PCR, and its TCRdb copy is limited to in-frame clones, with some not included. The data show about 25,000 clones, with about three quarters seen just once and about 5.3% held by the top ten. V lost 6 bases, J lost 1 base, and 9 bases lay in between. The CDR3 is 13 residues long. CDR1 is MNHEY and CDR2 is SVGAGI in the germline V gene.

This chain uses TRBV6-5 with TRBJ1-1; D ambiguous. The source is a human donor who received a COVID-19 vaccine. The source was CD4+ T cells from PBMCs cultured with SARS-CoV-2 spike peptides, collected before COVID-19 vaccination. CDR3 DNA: TGTGCCAGCAGCAGGTCATCGAACACTGAAGCTTTCTTT. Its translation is CASSRSSNTEAFF.